Presented here are 21 T cell receptor beta chains from one specimen sequenced in a study of response to subunit inactivated influenza vaccine. MiXCR, applied by TCRdb to the RT-PCR reads, yields one record per CDR3 protein. The table records fewer than 400,000 distinct CDR3 sequences, roughly 22% of them present only once. The specimen was PBMCs from blood, collected less than 22 months after vaccination. Source of these receptors: a man aged 50 to 69 who received an inactivated influenza vaccine.

This sequence joins TRBV7-8 and TRBJ1-3; 7 bases line up with TRBD1. Trimming at V came to 5 bases and at J to 0 bases, leaving 4 bases not matched to a gene. Germline CDR1 and CDR2: SGHVS and FQNEAQ. The CDR3 runs to 15 residues. The CDR3 is CASSRGQLSGNTIYF. CDR3 nucleotide sequence: TGTGCCAGCAGCAGGGGGCAGCTCTCTGGAAACACCATATATTTT.

This clonotype was counted a few times. The chain recombines TRBV29-1 with TRBJ2-3; no reliable D call. The CDR3 sequence is 17 residues long. The germline V gene encodes CDR1 SQVTM and CDR2 ANQGSEA. The ends were cut back, 0 bases at V and 4 bases at J, with 20 bases in the middle. The CDR3 loop is CSVEDQRPPWWSDTQYF. The CDR3 DNA reads TGCAGCGTTGAAGATCAACGGCCCCCGTGGTGGTCAGATACGCAGTATTTT.

A few counts support this clonotype. V and J are TRBV29-1 and TRBJ1-2; 7 bases are a match to TRBD1. Germline CDR1 SQVTM, CDR2 ANQGSEA. The V and J ends lost 4 bases and 6 bases, in that order; junction bases with no gene match: 2. CDR3 length: 11 residues. DNA for the CDR3: TGCAGCGTTGGGGACAGAAATGGCTACACCTTC. It specifies CSVGDRNGYTF.

The sample holds a few counts of this clonotype. The chain couples TRBV29-1 to TRBJ1-1, with no clear D. The CDR3 consists of 12 residues. Germline V gene data show CDR1 as SQVTM and CDR2 as ANQGSEA. V was cut by 4 bases and J by 2 bases, with 8 bases left in between. The CDR3: CSVGFRNTEAFF. CDR3 bases: TGCAGCGTTGGGTTCAGAAACACTGAAGCTTTCTTT. Full variable domain (outside the CDR3, taken from reference TRBV29-1 and TRBJ1-1): SAVISQKPSRDICQRGTSLTIQCQVDSQVTMMFWYRQQPGQSLTLIATANQGSEATYESGFVIDKFPISRPNLTFSTLTVSNMSPEDSSIYLCSVGFRNTEAFFGQGTRLTVV.

The V call is TRBV20-1, the J call TRBJ1-6; maybe TRBD1 (6 bases). Germline values: CDR1 DFQATT, CDR2 SNEGSKA (reference sequence). The V end was cut by 1 base, the J end by 4 bases, with 14 bases between. This CDR3 is built from 16 residues. CDR3 nucleotide sequence: TGCAGTGCTAGAGCCTCCCGAGGGGGTTATAATTCACCCCTCCACTTT. It specifies CSARASRGGYNSPLHF.

The chain carries TRBV9 and TRBJ2-3; D uncertain. The germline gives CDR1 SGDLS, CDR2 YYNGEE. This CDR3 contains 16 residues. V was clipped by 0 bases and J by 1 base, with 12 bases between them. The CDR3 nucleotides are TGTGCCAGCAGCGTAGCTTTCAGCGATGGCACAGATACGCAGTATTTT. Amino acids: CASSVAFSDGTDTQYF.

In this sample, this clonotype turned up many times. The V and J genes are TRBV11-2 and TRBJ1-1, with D possibly TRBD1 on 6 matching bases. V lost 4 bases and J lost 5, with 11 bases in between. Germline CDR1 is SGHAT and CDR2 is FQNNGV. This CDR3 spans 13 amino acids. CDR3 residues: CASSSGTGTEAFF. CDR3 DNA: TGTGCCAGCAGCTCGGGCACAGGGACTGAAGCTTTCTTT.

This clonotype came up a few times. V gene TRBV12-3 or TRBV12-4 combines with J gene TRBJ1-1; D is undetermined. The CDR3 has 13 residues. V was trimmed by 7 bases and J by 7 bases, leaving 16 bases between them. The CDR3: CASTAPGGLEAFF. The CDR3 coding sequence is TGTGCCAGCACCGCCCCGGGTGGACTTGAAGCTTTCTTT.

The rearrangement links TRBV20-1 to TRBJ1-5, with 9 bases fitting TRBD1. The CDR3 spans 16 residues. V trimming: 6 bases; J trimming: 1 base; junction bases outside the gene matches: 10. Germline V gene sequence: CDR1 DFQATT, CDR2 SNEGSKA (reference sequence). The CDR3: CSARDRASLSNQPQHF. The CDR3, as DNA: TGCAGTGCCCGGGACAGGGCAAGCTTGAGCAATCAGCCCCAGCATTTT.

This clonotype has at least ten counts. The chain has TRBV12-3 or TRBV12-4 and TRBJ1-1; weak D call: TRBD1 (5 bases). V was pared by 3 bases and J by 0 bases, with 8 bases between. The CDR3 is made up of 14 amino acids. The CDR3, as DNA: TGTGCCAGCAGTTTTACGGGGGTGAACACTGAAGCTTTCTTT. This gives the protein CASSFTGVNTEAFF.

The V and J genes are TRBV20-1 and TRBJ1-5; no definite D call. Trimming removed 6 bases from V and 0 bases from J, with 12 bases in between. This CDR3 region has 14 residues. Germline V gives CDR1 DFQATT, CDR2 SNEGSKA (reference sequence). The CDR3 protein is CSATRETSNQPQHF. CDR3 DNA sequence: TGCAGTGCCACACGGGAGACTAGCAATCAGCCCCAGCATTTT.

This sequence joins TRBV7-2 and TRBJ2-2, with D tentatively TRBD1 (5 bases). Deletions cut 3 bases from V and 6 bases from J, with 14 bases between. The CDR3 loop spans 15 amino acids. CDR1 SGHTA and CDR2 FQGNSA come from the germline V gene. CDR3 sequence: CASSLTVRLAGELFF. CDR3 coding DNA: TGTGCCAGCAGCTTGACAGTCCGCCTGGCCGGGGAGCTGTTTTTT.

The V and J genes are TRBV25-1 and TRBJ1-1; tentative D call: TRBD1 (6 bases). The CDR3 extends over 15 amino acids. V lost 5 bases to trimming and J lost 4 bases, with 17 bases between them. Germline CDR1 MGHDK, CDR2 SYGVNS. CDR3 residues: CASSLRAGEGTEAFF. Written as DNA, the CDR3 is TGTGCCAGCAGTTTGAGGGCAGGGGAGGGCACTGAAGCTTTCTTT.

V and J are TRBV29-1 and TRBJ2-7; D unresolved. The V end lost 2 bases, the J end lost 4 bases, and 6 bases lay between the germline ends. Per the germline V gene, CDR1 is SQVTM and CDR2 is ANQGSEA. This CDR3 contains 11 residues. CDR3 residues: CSVEKDYEQYF. CDR3 in DNA: TGCAGCGTTGAAAAAGATTACGAGCAGTACTTC.

This clonotype appeared a few times. The V call is TRBV12-3 or TRBV12-4, the J call TRBJ2-2, with 9 positions matching TRBD1. V gave up 5 bases and J gave up 4 bases; unmatched junction bases: 11. The CDR3 spans 17 residues. CDR3 bases: TGTGCCAGCAGTACGGACAGGGGACGCTTATCCACCGGGGAGCTGTTTTTT. This encodes CASSTDRGRLSTGELFF.

The chain recombines TRBV5-1 with TRBJ2-5, with D hard to call. The CDR3 is 14 residues long. The V end was cut by 1 base, the J end by 4 bases, with 11 bases between. CDR1 and CDR2 from the germline V gene are SGHRS and YFSETQ. As DNA, the CDR3 is TGCGCCAGCAGCTTGAATCAGGCGAGAGAGACCCAGTACTTC. Translating it yields CASSLNQARETQYF.

Only a few counts were recorded for this clonotype. The V gene is TRBV24-1, the J gene TRBJ2-3; weak D call: TRBD1 (6 bases). V lost 5 bases and J 5 bases, leaving 13 bases between the germline ends. The germline CDR1 and CDR2 sequences are KGHDR and SFDVKD. This CDR3 comprises 14 residues. This CDR3 is CATSALGAGDTQYF. CDR3 DNA sequence: TGTGCCACCAGTGCCTTGGGGGCGGGAGATACGCAGTATTTT.

The J gene is TRBJ2-7, the V gene TRBV15; D is undetermined. The V gene lost 0 bases and the J gene lost 2 bases, with 8 bases spanning the gap. Germline lookup yields CDR1 LNHNV and CDR2 YYDKDF (reference sequence). This CDR3 region has 14 residues. The CDR3 bases are TGTGCCACCAGCAGAGAGAATGGCGCCTACGAGCAGTACTTC. It encodes CATSRENGAYEQYF.

The CDR3 nucleotides are TGTGCCAGCAGCTACGAAGGGGAACAGTCACCCCTCCACTTT. This sequence encodes CASSYEGEQSPLHF. V and J are TRBV7-9 and TRBJ1-6, with D tentatively TRBD1 (5 bases). The CDR3 is made up of 14 amino acids. Between the trimmed V and J ends, which lost 4 bases and 10 bases, there was a span of 14 bases. CDR1 is SEHNR, CDR2 FQNEAQ, per germline (reference sequence).

This clonotype was detected a few times. The chain recombines TRBV7-2 with TRBJ2-7; 10 bases agree with TRBD2. The CDR3 is 16 amino acids. Germline CDR1 is SGHTA and CDR2 is FQGNSA. With V trimmed by 1 base and J by 4 bases, 7 bases remained unmatched. The CDR3 here is CASSLGEAGGPYEQYF. The CDR3 DNA follows: TGTGCCAGCAGCTTAGGAGAAGCGGGGGGGCCGTACGAGCAGTACTTC.

This clonotype was detected ten times or more. The J gene is TRBJ1-5, the V gene TRBV18, with D possibly TRBD1 on 5 matching bases. Germline CDR1 KGHSH, CDR2 LQKENI. V was pared by 4 bases and J by 7 bases, with 11 bases between. CDR3 size: 13 residues. The CDR3: CASSLSDRQPQHF. CDR3 bases: TGTGCCAGCTCACTATCAGACAGACAGCCCCAGCATTTT. The complete variable domain, with remaining parts taken from reference TRBV18 and TRBJ1-5, reads NAGVMQNPRHLVRRRGQEARLRCSPMKGHSHVYWYRQLPEEGLKFMVYLQKENIIDESGMPKERFSAEFPKEGPSILRIQQVVRGDSAAYFCASSLSDRQPQHFGDGTRLSIL.